This TCR beta chain appears in the sequencing data of a study of blood T cell repertoires in COVID-19. Study at large: Nucleic acid was either cDNA or gDNA, and it came from T cells, B-cell-depleted T cells, or PBMCs.

The table came from immunoSEQ multiplex PCR; TCRdb's copy has only in-frame clones and leaves some out. The data show a few hundred thousand clones, around 87% seen once. The TCR was taken from a man in his fifties or sixties who had recovered from COVID-19. The sequenced sample was peripheral blood.

CDR3 in DNA: TGTGCCAGCTCACCACCGAAAGCCCAGGGCGGACTAGCGGGAAATGAGCAGTTCTTC. It codes for CASSPPKAQGGLAGNEQFF. The rearrangement links TRBV18 to TRBJ2-1; 12 bases match TRBD2. The ends lost 0 bases at V and 7 bases at J; junction bases unmatched: 13. The CDR3 runs 19 residues. CDR1 and CDR2 from the germline V gene are KGHSH and LQKENI. Drawing the rest from reference TRBV18 and TRBJ2-1, the complete variable domain is NAGVMQNPRHLVRRRGQEARLRCSPMKGHSHVYWYRQLPEEGLKFMVYLQKENIIDESGMPKERFSAEFPKEGPSILRIQQVVRGDSAAYFCASSPPKAQGGLAGNEQFFGPGTRLTVL.